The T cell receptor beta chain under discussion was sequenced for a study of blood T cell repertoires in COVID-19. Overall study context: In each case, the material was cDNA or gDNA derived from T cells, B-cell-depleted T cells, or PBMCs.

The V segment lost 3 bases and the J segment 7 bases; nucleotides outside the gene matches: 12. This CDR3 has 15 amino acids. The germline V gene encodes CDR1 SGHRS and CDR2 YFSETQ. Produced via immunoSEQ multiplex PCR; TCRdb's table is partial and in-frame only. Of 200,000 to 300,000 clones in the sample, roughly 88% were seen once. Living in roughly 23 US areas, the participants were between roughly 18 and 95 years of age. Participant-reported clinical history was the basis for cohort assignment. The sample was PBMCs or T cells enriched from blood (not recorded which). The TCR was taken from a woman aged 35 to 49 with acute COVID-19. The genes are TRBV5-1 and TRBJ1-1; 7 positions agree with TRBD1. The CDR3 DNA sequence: TGCGCCAGCAGCTCCTCCTTCGCCCGGGACAGTGAAGCTTTCTTT. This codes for CASSSSFARDSEAFF.